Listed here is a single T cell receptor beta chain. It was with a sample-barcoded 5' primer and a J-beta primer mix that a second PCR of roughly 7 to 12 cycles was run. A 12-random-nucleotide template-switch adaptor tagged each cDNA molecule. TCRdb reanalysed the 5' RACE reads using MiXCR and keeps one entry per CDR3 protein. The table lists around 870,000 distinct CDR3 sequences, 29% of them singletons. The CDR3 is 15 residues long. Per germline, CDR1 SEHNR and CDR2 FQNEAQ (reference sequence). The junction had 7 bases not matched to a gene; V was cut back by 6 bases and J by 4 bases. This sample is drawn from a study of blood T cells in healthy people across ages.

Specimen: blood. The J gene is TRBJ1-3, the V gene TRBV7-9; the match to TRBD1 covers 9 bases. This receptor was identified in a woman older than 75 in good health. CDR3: CASSSGTGRGNTIYF. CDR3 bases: TGTGCCAGCAGTTCCGGGACAGGGCGAGGAAACACCATATATTTT.